Below are 3 T cell receptor beta chains sequenced from a single sample in a study of OX40 agonist ivuxolimab in advanced cancers. Sequencing used immunoSEQ multiplex PCR; TCRdb keeps in-frame clones, though not all of them. The profile covers tens of thousands of clones, with less than 95% appearing a single time and 8.5% to 9% taken by the ten largest. The sequences come from CD4+ or CD8+ T cells sorted from blood, collected in a trial of the OX40 agonist ivuxolimab. The receptor source for this set is an adult with an advanced solid tumor such as melanoma, head and neck, liver or kidney cancer.

The count of this clone is one. V gene TRBV18 combines with J gene TRBJ2-7; 8 nucleotides line up with TRBD1. Per the germline V gene, CDR1 is KGHSH and CDR2 is LQKENI. This CDR3 is built from 14 residues. Trimming removed 2 bases from V and 5 bases from J; junction bases left unmatched: 5. DNA of the CDR3: TGTGCCAGCTCACCAGACAGGGGATCCCACGAGCAGTACTTC. This sequence encodes CASSPDRGSHEQYF.

CDR3 sequence: CASSWGENQPQHF. DNA for the CDR3: TGTGCCAGCAGTTGGGGAGAAAATCAGCCCCAGCATTTT. The chain links TRBV27 to TRBJ1-5; D not resolved. Per germline, CDR1 MNHEY and CDR2 SMNVEV (reference sequence). The CDR3 covers 13 residues. V lost 4 bases to trimming and J lost 4 bases, with 8 bases between them.

This clone qualifies as medium-sized (0.01 to 0.1%). CDR3 residues: CASSLGQTEAFF. DNA for the CDR3: TGTGCCAGTAGTTTGGGACAGACTGAAGCTTTCTTT. The rearrangement joins TRBV19 to TRBJ1-1, with 7 bases matching TRBD1. Germline V lookup: CDR1 LNHDA, CDR2 SQIVND (reference sequence). The CDR3 has 12 amino acids. V lost 5 bases and J lost 5; bases outside the gene matches: 2.